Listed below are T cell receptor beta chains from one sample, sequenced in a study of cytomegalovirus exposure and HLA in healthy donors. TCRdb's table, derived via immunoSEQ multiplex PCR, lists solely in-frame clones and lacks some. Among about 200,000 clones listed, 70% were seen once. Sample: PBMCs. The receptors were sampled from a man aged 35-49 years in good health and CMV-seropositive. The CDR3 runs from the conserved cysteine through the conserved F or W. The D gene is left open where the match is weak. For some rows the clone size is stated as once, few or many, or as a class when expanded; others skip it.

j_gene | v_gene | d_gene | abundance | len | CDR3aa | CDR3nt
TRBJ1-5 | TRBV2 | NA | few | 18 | CASSEGQVPWSQNQPQHF | TGTGCCAGCAGTGAAGGACAGGTCCCTTGGTCCCAAAATCAGCCCCAGCATTTT
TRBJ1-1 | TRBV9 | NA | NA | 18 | CASSGQIQGGGRGTEAFF | TGTGCCAGCAGCGGGCAAATACAGGGAGGGGGGCGCGGCACTGAAGCTTTCTTT
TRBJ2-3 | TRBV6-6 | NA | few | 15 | CATQERGGGTDTQYF | TGTGCCACCCAGGAGAGAGGGGGGGGTACAGATACGCAGTATTTT
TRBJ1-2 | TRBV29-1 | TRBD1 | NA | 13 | CSAQQGELGGYTF | TGCAGCGCCCAGCAGGGGGAACTGGGTGGCTACACCTTC
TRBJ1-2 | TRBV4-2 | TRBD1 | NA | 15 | CASSQEGQGAYGYTF | TGTGCCAGCAGCCAAGAGGGACAGGGGGCGTATGGCTACACCTTC
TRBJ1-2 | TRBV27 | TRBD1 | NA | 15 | CASRKTGPANYGYTF | TGTGCCAGCAGAAAGACAGGGCCAGCTAACTATGGCTACACCTTC
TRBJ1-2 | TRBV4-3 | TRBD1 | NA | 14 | CASSQGGDRGPYTF | TGCGCCAGCAGCCAAGGTGGGGACAGGGGACCCTACACCTTC
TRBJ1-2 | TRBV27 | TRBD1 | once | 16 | CASSPSGTASNYGYTF | TGTGCCAGCAGCCCCTCAGGGACAGCTTCTAACTATGGCTACACCTTC
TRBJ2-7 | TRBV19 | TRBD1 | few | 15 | CASSTGGTGAYEQYF | TGTGCCAGTAGTACTGGAGGGACAGGGGCCTACGAGCAGTACTTC
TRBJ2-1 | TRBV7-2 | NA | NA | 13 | CASSLKQNNEQFF | TGTGCCAGCAGCTTAAAACAGAACAATGAGCAGTTCTTC
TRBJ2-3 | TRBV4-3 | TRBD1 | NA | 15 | CASSHDQGGTDTQYF | TGCGCCAGCAGCCATGATCAGGGGGGCACAGATACGCAGTATTTT
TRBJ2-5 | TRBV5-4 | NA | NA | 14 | CASSFKGDGWTQYF | TGTGCCAGCAGCTTTAAGGGGGACGGGTGGACCCAGTACTTC
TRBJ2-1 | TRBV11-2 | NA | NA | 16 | CASSLGTGRGFNEQFF | TGTGCCAGCAGCTTAGGAACGGGCCGGGGGTTCAATGAGCAGTTCTTC
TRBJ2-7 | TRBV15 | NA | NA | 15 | CATSRDAGFSYEQYF | TGTGCCACCAGCAGAGATGCGGGGTTCTCCTACGAGCAGTACTTC
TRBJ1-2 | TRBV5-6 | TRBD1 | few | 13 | CASSLGGGHGYTF | TGTGCCAGCAGCTTAGGAGGGGGCCATGGCTACACCTTC
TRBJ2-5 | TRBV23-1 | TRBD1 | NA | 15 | CASIFGQGSEETQYF | TGCGCCAGCATCTTCGGACAGGGCTCGGAAGAGACCCAGTACTTC
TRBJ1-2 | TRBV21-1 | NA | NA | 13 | CASQLTDRGSYTF | TGTGCCAGCCAACTTACCGACAGGGGATCCTACACCTTC
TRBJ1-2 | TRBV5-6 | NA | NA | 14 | CASSGSDYLPLYTF | TGTGCCAGCAGCGGTTCGGACTACCTACCACTATACACCTTC
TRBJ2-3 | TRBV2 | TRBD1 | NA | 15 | CASSGGRGPVDTQYF | TGTGCCAGCAGTGGTGGTAGGGGGCCCGTAGATACGCAGTATTTT
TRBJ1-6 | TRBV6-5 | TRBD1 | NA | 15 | CASTVGTVINSPLHF | TGTGCCAGCACCGTAGGGACAGTGATAAATTCACCCCTCCACTTT
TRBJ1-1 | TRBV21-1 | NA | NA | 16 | CASSKVGGRGDTEAFF | TGTGCCAGCAGCAAAGTAGGTGGAAGAGGAGACACTGAAGCTTTCTTT
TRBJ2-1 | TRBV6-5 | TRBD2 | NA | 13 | CASSRSASGVQFF | TGTGCCAGCAGTCGATCGGCTAGCGGGGTGCAGTTCTTC
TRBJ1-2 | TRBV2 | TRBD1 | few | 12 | CASSFGQGGYTF | TGTGCCAGCAGTTTCGGACAGGGAGGCTACACCTTC
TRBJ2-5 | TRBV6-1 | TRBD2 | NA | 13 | CASILTPGGTQYF | TGTGCCAGCATTCTAACACCGGGGGGGACCCAGTACTTC
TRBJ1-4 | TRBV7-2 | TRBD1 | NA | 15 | CASSSVGTGLEKLFF | TGTGCCAGCAGCTCCGTCGGGACAGGGCTGGAAAAACTGTTTTTT
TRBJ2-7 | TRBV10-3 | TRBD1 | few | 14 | CAIRTGSHRDEQYF | TGTGCCATCAGGACAGGGTCCCACCGGGACGAGCAGTACTTC
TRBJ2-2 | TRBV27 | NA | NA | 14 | CASSPTGRTGELFF | TGTGCCAGCAGTCCGACAGGGAGGACCGGGGAGCTGTTTTTT
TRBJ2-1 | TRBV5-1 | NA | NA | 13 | CASSLEENNEQFF | TGCGCCAGCAGCTTGGAAGAGAACAATGAGCAGTTCTTC
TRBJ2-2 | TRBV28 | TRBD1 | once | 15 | CASSPWTGGDGELFF | TGTGCCAGCAGTCCGTGGACAGGGGGCGACGGGGAGCTGTTTTTT
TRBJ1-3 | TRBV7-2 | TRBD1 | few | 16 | CASRPTGSFSGNTIYF | TGTGCCAGCAGGCCGACAGGGTCTTTCTCTGGAAACACCATATATTTT